The clone carrying this TCR beta chain appeared a few times. Antigen: not known. The germline V and J ends were trimmed by 5 bases and 6 bases, with 18 bases remaining between them. CDR3 length: 14 residues. Germline assignment: CDR1 SGHRS and CDR2 YFSETQ. This entry comes from a study of type 1 regulatory T cells. For the study at large: An in vitro protocol generated T-allo10, a Tr1-enriched, alloantigen-specific CD4 T cell product.

TCRdb used MiXCR to reprocess the reads, holding one entry per CDR3 protein. This table holds under 75,000 distinct CDR3 sequences, around 21% found once. Overall study results and limits: Compared with non-Tr1 cells, Tr1 cells showed a narrower TCR repertoire.

This receptor was identified in a human donor in good health. The source material was cultured type 1 regulatory T (Tr1) cells, either the whole culture or a sorted fraction (not recorded which). This chain links TRBV5-1 with TRBJ2-7, with D possibly being TRBD2 (6 bases). CDR3 loop: CASRLQAGSGEQYF. The DNA of the CDR3 is TGCGCCAGCAGGTTACAGGCGGGTAGCGGCGAGCAGTACTTC.